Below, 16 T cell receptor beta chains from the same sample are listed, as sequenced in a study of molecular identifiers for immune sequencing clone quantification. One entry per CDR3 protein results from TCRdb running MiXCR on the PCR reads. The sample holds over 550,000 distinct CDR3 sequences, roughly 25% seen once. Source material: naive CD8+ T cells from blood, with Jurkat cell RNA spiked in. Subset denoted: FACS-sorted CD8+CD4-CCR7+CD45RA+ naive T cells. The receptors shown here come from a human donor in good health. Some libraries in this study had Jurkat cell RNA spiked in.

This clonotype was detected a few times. The CDR3: CAISRDRESNTGELFF. CDR3 DNA: TGTGCCATAAGTCGGGACAGGGAGTCGAACACCGGGGAGCTGTTTTTT. The chain has TRBV24-1 and TRBJ2-2, with 9 nucleotides matching TRBD1. CDR1 and CDR2 (germline): KGHDR, SFDVKD. The CDR3 runs 16 residues. V lost 11 bases to trimming and J lost 0 bases; unmatched junction nucleotides: 9.

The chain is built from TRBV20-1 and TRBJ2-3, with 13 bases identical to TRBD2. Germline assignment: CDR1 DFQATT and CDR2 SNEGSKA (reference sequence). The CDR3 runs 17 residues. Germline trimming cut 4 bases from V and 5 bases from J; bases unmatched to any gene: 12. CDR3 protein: CSATTLGLAGVGDTQYF. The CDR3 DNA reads TGCAGTGCTACAACTTTAGGACTAGCGGGAGTAGGAGATACGCAGTATTTT.

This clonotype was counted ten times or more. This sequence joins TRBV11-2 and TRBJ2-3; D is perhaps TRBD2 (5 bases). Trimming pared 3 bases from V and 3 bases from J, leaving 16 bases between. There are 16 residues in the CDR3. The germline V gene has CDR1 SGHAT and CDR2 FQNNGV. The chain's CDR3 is CASSFTNRGGTDTQYF. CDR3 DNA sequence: TGTGCCAGCAGCTTCACCAACCGGGGTGGTACAGATACGCAGTATTTT.

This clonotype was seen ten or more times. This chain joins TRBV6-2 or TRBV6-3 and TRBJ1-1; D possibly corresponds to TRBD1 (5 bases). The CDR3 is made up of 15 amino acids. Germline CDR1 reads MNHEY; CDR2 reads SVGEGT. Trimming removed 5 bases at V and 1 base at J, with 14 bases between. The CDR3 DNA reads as TGTGCCAGCAGTAACTATGACAGCCAGAACACTGAAGCTTTCTTT. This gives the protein CASSNYDSQNTEAFF.

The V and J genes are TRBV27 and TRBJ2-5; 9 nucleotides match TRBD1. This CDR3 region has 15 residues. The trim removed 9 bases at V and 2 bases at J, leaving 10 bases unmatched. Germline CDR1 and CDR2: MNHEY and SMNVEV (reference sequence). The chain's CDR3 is CASQDRGQFQETQYF. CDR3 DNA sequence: TGTGCCAGTCAGGACAGGGGACAATTTCAAGAGACCCAGTACTTC.

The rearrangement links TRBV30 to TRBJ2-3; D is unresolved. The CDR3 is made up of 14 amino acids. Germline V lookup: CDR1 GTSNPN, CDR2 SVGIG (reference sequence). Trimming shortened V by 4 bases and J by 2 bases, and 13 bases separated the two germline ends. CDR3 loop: CAWTAQILTDTQYF. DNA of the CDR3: TGTGCCTGGACAGCGCAGATCCTCACAGATACGCAGTATTTT. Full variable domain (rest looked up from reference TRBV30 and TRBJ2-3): SQTIHQWPATLVQPVGSPLSLECTVEGTSNPNLYWYRQAAGRGLQLLFYSVGIGQISSEVPQNLSASRPQDRQFILSSKKLLLSDSGFYLCAWTAQILTDTQYFGPGTRLTVL.

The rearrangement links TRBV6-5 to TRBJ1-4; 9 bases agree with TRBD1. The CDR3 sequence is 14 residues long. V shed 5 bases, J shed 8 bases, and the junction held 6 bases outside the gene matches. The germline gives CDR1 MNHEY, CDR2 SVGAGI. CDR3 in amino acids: CASSQTGGFEKLFF. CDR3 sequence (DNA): TGTGCCAGCAGTCAGACAGGGGGTTTCGAAAAACTGTTTTTT.

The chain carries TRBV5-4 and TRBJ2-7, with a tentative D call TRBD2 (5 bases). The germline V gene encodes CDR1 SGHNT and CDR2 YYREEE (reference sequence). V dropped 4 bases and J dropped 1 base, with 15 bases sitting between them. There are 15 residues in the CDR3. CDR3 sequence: CASSNPTTGSYEQYF. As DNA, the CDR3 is TGTGCCAGCAGCAACCCCACGACGGGATCCTACGAGCAGTACTTC.

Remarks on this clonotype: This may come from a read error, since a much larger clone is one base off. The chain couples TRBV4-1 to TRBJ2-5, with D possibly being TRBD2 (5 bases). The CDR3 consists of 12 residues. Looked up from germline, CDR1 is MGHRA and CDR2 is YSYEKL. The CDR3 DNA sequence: TGCGCCAGCAGCCGTTCCGGGGAGATCCAGTACTTC. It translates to CASSRSGEIQYF.

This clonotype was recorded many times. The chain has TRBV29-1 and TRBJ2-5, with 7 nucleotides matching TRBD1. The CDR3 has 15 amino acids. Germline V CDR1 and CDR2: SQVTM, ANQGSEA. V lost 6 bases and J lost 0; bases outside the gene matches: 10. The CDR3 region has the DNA TGCAGCGTCAACGCGCGAGGACAGGACCAAGAGACCCAGTACTTC. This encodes CSVNARGQDQETQYF.

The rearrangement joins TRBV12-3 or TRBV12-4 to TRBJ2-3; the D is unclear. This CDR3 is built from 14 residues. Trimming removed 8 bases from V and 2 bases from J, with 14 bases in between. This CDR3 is CASSTAKLTDTQYF. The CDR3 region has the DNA TGTGCCAGCTCCACGGCAAAACTCACAGATACGCAGTATTTT.

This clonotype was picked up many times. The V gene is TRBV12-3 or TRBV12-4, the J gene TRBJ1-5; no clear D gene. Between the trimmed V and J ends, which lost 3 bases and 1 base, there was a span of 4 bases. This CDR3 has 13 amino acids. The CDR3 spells CASSFQSNQPQHF. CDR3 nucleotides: TGTGCCAGCAGTTTTCAGAGCAATCAGCCCCAGCATTTT.

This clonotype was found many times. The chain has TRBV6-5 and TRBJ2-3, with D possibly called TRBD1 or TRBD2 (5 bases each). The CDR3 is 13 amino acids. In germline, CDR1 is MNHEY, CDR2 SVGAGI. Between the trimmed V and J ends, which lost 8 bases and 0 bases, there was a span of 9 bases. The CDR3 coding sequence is TGTGCCAGCGGGGGTACTAGCACAGATACGCAGTATTTT. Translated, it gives CASGGTSTDTQYF.

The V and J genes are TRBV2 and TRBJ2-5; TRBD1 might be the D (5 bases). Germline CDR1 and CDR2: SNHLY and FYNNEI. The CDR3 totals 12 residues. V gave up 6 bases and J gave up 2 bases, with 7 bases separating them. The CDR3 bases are TGTGCCAGCAGGGACATACAAGAGACCCAGTACTTC. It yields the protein CASRDIQETQYF.

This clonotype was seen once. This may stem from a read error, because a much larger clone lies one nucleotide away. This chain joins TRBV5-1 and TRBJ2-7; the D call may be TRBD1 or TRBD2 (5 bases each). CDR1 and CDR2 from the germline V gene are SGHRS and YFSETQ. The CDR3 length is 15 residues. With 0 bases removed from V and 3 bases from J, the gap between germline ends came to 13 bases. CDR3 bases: TGCGCCAGCAGCTTGGTCCAGGACACTAGCTACGAGCAGTACTTC. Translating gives CASSLVQDTSYEQYF.

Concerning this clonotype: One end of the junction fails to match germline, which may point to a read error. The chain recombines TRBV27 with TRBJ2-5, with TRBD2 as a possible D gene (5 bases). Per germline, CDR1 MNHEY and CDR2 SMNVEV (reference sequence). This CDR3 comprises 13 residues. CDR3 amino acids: CARSFRGSEPPYF. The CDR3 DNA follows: TGTGCCCGCAGTTTCAGAGGGAGCGAGCCCCCGTACTTC.